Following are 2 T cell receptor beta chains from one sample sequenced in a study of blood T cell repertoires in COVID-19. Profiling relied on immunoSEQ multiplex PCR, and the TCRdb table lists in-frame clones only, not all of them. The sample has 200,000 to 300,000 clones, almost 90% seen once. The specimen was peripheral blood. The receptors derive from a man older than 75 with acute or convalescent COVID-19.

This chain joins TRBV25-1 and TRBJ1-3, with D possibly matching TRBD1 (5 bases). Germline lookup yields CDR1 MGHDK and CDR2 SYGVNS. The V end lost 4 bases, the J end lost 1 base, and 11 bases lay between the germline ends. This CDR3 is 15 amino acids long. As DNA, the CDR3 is TGTGCCAGCAGTGTCCCAGGGTTGTCTGGAAACACCATATATTTT. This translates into CASSVPGLSGNTIYF.

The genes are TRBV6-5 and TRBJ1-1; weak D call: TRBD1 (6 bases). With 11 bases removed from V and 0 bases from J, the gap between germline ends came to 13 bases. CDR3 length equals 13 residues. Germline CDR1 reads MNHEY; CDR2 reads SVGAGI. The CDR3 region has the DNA TGTGCCGGGACGGGACAAATGAACACTGAAGCTTTCTTT. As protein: CAGTGQMNTEAFF.